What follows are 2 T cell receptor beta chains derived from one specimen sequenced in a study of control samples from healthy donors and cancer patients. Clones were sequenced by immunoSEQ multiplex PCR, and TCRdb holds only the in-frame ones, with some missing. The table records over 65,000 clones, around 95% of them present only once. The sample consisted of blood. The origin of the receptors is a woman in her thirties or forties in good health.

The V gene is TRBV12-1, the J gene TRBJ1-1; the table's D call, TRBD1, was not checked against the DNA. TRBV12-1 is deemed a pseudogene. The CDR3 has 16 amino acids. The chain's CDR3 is CASSFNQTGKVWGAFF. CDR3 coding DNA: TGTGCCAGCAGCTTTAACCAAACAGGGAAGGTGTGGGGCGCTTTCTTT.

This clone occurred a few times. The CDR3 region is CASSLSQGASPLHF. The CDR3 nucleotides are TGTGCCAGCAGCTTGAGCCAGGGGGCTTCACCCCTCCACTTT. The chain employs TRBV5-6 and TRBJ1-6; the match to TRBD1 covers 8 bases. Germline V lookup: CDR1 SGHDT, CDR2 YYEEEE. V lost 1 base to trimming and J lost 9 bases; unmatched junction nucleotides: 3. The CDR3 loop spans 14 amino acids.